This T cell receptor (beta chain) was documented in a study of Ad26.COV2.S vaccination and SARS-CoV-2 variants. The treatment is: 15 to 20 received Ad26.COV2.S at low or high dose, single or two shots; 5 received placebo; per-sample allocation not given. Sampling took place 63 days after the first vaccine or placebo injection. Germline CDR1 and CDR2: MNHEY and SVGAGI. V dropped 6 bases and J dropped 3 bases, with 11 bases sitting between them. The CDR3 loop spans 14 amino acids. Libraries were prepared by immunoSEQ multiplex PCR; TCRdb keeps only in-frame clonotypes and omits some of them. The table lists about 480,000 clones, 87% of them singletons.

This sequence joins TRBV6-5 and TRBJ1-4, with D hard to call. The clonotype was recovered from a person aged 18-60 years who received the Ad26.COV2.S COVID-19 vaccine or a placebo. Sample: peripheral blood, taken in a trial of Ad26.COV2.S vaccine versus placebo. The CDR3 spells CASSQSFSNEKLFF. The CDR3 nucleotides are TGTGCCAGCAGCCAGAGTTTCTCTAATGAAAAACTGTTTTTT.